This TCR beta chain was obtained from a study of blood T cells in healthy people across ages. Losses at the gene ends were 0 bases for V and 5 bases for J; bases not matched to a gene: 8. From germline, CDR1 is MNHEY and CDR2 SVGAGI. CDR3 length: 17 residues. This clonotype was seen only a few times. Next came a second PCR, run for roughly 6 to 11 cycles, which used a sample-barcoded 5' primer along with a J-beta primer mix. TCRdb passed the 5' RACE reads through MiXCR, listing each CDR3 protein once. The data show around 1,800,000 distinct CDR3 sequences, 35% to 50% seen once. This rearrangement joins TRBV6-5 to TRBJ1-5; 9 bases are shared with TRBD1. What was sequenced was blood. This receptor was identified in a human donor in good health. The DNA for the CDR3 is TGTGCCAGCAGTTACTCGAAGGGACAGGGTGTTGATCAGCCCCAGCATTTT. This gives the protein CASSYSKGQGVDQPQHF.